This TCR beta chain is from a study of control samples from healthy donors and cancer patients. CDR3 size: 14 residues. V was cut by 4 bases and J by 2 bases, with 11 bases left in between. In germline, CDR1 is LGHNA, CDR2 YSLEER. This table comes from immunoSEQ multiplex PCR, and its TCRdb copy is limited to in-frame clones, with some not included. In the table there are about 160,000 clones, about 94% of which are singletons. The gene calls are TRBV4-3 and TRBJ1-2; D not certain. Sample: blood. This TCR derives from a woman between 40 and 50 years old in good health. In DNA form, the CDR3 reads TGCGCCAGCAGCCCAGATGGCAGGAACTATGGCTACACCTTC. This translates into CASSPDGRNYGYTF.